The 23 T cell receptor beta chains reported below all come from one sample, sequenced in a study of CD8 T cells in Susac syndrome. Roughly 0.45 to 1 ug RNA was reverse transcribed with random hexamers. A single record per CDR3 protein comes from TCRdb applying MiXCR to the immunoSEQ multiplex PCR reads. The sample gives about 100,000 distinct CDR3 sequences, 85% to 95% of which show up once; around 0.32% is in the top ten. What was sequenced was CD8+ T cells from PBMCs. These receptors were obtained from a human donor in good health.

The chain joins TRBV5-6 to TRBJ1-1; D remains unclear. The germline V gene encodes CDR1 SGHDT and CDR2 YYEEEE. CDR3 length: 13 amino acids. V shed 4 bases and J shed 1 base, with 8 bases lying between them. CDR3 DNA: TGTGCCAGCAGCCCAGCTGCGAACACTGAAGCTTTCTTT. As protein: CASSPAANTEAFF.

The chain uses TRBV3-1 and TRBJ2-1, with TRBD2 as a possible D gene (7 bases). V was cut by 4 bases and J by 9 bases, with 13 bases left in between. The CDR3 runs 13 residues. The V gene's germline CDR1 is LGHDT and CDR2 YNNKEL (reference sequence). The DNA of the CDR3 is TGTGCCAGCAGCCCCCTAGGGGGGGCTGAGCAGTTCTTC. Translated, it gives CASSPLGGAEQFF.

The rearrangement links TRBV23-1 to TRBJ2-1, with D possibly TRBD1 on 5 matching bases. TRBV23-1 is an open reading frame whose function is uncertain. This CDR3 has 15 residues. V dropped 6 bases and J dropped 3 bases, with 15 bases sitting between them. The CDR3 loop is CASRDQGNFYNEQFF. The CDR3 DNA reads TGCGCCAGCAGGGACCAGGGAAACTTCTACAATGAGCAGTTCTTC.

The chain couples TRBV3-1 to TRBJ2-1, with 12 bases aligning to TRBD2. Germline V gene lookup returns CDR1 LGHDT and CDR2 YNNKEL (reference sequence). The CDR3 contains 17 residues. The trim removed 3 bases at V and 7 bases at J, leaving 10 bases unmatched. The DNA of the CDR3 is TGTGCCAGCAGCCACACTAGCGGGGGGTCCTTCCGGAATGAGCAGTTCTTC. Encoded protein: CASSHTSGGSFRNEQFF.

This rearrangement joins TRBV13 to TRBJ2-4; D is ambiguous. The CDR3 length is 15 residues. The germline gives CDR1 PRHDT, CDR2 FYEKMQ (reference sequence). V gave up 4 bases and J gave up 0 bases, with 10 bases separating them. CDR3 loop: CASSSHLVAKNIQYF. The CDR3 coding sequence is TGTGCCAGCAGCTCACATTTGGTAGCCAAAAACATTCAGTACTTC.

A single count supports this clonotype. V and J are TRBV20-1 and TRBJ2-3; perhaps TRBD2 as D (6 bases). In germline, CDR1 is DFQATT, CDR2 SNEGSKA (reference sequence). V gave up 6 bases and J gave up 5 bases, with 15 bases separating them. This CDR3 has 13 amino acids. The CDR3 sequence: CSADLRERDTQYF. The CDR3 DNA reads TGCAGTGCCGACCTCCGGGAGAGAGATACGCAGTATTTT.

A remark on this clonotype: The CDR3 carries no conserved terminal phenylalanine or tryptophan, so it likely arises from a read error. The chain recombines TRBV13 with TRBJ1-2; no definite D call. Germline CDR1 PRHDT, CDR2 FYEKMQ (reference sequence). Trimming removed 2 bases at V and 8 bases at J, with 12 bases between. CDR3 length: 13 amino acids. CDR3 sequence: CASSLLSSKGYTL. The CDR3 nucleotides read TGTGCCAGCAGCTTATTGTCCAGTAAAGGCTACACCCTC.

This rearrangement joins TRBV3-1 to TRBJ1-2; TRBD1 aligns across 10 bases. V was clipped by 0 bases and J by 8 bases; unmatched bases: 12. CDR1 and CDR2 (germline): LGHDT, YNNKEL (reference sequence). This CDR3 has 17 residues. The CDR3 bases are TGTGCCAGCAGCCAAGATTTTGGACAGGGGGATACAAGGGGCTACACCTTC. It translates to CASSQDFGQGDTRGYTF.

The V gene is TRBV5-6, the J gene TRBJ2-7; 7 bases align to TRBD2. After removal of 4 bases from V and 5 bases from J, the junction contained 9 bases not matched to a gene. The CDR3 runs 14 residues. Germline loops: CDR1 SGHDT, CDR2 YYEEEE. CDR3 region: CASSGVEGRDEQYF. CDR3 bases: TGTGCCAGCAGCGGAGTAGAAGGGAGGGACGAGCAGTACTTC.

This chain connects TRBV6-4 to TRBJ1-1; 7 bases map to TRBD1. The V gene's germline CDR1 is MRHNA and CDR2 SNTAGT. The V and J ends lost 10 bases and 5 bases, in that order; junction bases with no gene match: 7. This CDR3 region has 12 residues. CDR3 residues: CAMHRGLTEAFF. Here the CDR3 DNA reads TGTGCCATGCACAGGGGTTTGACTGAAGCTTTCTTT.

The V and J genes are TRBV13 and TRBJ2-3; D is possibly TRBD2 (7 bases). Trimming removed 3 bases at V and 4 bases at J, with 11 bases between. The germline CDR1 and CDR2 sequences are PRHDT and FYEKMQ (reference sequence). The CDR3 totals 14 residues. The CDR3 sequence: CASSLAGAPDTQYF. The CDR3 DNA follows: TGTGCCAGCAGCTTGGCGGGGGCTCCAGATACGCAGTATTTT.

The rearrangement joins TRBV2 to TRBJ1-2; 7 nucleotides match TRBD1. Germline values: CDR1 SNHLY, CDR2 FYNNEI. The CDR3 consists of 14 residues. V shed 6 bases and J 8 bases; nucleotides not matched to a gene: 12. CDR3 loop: CASRLSWQGVGYTF. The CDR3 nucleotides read TGTGCCAGCAGACTTTCCTGGCAGGGGGTCGGCTACACCTTC.

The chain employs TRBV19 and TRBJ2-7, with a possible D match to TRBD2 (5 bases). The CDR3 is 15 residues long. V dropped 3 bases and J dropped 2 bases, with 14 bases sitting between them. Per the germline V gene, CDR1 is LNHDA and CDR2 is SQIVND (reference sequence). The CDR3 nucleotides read TGTGCCAGTAGTATCCGGCCCAGCGGAACCTACGAGCAGTACTTC. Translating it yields CASSIRPSGTYEQYF.

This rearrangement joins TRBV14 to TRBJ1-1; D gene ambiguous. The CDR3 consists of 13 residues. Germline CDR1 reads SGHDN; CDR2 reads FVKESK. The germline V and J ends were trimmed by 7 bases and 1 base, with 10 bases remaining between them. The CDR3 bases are TGTGCCAGCAAATATAGAGGGAACACTGAAGCTTTCTTT. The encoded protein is CASKYRGNTEAFF.

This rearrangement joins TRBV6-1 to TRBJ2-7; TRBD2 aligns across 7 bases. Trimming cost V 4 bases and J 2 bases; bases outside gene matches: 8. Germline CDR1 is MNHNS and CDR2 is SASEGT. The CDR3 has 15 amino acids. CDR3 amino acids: CASSGGWEGPYEQYF. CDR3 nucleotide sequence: TGTGCCAGCAGTGGGGGCTGGGAGGGGCCCTACGAGCAGTACTTC.

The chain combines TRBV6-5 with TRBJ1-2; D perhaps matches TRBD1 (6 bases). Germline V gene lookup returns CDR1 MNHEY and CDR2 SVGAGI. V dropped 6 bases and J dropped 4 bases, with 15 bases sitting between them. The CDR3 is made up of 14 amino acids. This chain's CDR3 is CASRPTGIGYGYTF. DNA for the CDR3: TGTGCCAGCAGACCAACAGGGATCGGCTATGGCTACACCTTC.

CDR3 bases: TGTGCCAGCTCACCACCTCTGGGACACAACACCGGGGAGCTGTTTTTT. It encodes CASSPPLGHNTGELFF. The chain links TRBV18 to TRBJ2-2; D might be TRBD1 (6 bases). Per the germline V gene, CDR1 is KGHSH and CDR2 is LQKENI. CDR3 length: 16 amino acids. Trimming pared 0 bases from V and 2 bases from J, leaving 10 bases between.

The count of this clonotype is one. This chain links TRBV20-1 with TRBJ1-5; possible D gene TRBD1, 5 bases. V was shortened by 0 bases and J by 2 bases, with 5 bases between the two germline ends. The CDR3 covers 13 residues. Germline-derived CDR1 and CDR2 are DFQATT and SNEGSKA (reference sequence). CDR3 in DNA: TGCAGTGCTAGAGAACAGGGCAATCAGCCCCAGCATTTT. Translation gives CSAREQGNQPQHF.

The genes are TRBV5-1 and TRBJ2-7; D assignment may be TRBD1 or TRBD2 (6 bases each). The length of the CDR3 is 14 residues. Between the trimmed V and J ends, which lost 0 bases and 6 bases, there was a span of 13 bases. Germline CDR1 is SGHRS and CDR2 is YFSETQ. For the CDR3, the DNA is TGCGCCAGCAGCTTGGAGCCGGGGGCGGTCGAGCAGTACTTC. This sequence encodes CASSLEPGAVEQYF.

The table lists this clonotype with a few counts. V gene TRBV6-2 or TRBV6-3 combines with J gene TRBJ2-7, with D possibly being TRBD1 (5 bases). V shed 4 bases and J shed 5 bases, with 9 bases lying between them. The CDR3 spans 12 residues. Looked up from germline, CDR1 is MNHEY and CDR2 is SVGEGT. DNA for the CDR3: TGTGCCAGCAGTTTAAGGGGCCACGAGCAGTACTTC. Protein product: CASSLRGHEQYF.

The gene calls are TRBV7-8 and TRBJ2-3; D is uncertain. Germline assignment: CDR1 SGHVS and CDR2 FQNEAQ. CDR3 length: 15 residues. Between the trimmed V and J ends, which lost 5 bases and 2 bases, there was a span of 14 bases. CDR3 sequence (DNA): TGTGCCAGCAGCCTCCTACAGTGGTCCACAGATACGCAGTATTTT. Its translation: CASSLLQWSTDTQYF.

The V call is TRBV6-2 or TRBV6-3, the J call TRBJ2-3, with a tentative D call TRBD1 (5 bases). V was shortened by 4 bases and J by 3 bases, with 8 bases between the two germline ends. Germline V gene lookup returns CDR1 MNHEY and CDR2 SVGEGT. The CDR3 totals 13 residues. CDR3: CASSFRETDTQYF. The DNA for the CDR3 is TGTGCCAGCAGTTTCAGGGAAACAGATACGCAGTATTTT.

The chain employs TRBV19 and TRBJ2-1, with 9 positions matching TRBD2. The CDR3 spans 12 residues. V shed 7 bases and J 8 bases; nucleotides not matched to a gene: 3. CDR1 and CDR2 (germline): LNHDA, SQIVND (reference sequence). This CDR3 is CASNLAGYEQFF. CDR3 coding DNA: TGTGCCAGTAATCTAGCGGGGTATGAGCAGTTCTTC.